This T cell receptor beta chain derives from a study of cytomegalovirus exposure and HLA in healthy donors. Study as a whole: Prior work identified 120 million or so unique TCR beta sequences in approximately 200 million T cells.

A multiplex PCR was run with 60 Vbeta primers and 13 Jbeta primers. Produced via immunoSEQ multiplex PCR; TCRdb's table is partial and in-frame only. The data show around 210,000 clones, 78% seen once. Germline values: CDR1 MNHNY, CDR2 SVGAGI (reference sequence). CDR3 size: 15 residues. V shed 4 bases and J shed 2 bases, with 14 bases lying between them. Of note for this clone: Its target is unknown.

Whole-study results and caveats: An analysis was carried out at a later point. It showed that HLA-associated TCR beta chains were more clonally expanded than equally common non-associated chains.

It was healthy bone marrow donors who served as donors. The chain has TRBV6-6 and TRBJ1-1, with D perhaps matching TRBD1 (5 bases). The receptor's source is a boy aged 5-17 years in good health and CMV-seronegative. Sequenced material: PBMCs. The CDR3 here is CASSSAGSYNTEAFF. The CDR3 DNA is TGTGCCAGCAGTTCCGCAGGGTCTTATAACACTGAAGCTTTCTTT.